What follows are 3 T cell receptor beta chains derived from one specimen sequenced in a study of PD-L1 blockade in urothelial cancer. Using immunoSEQ multiplex PCR, the repertoire was profiled, and TCRdb retains in-frame clones only, with some absent. The repertoire has some 24,000 clones, around 82% of them found once; the top ten carry 8% to 10%. Here the sequenced sample was PBMCs, taken around atezolizumab (anti-PD-L1) treatment. The receptors stem from a man aged 65-85 years with urothelial cancer.

The CDR3 loop reads CASSLSTGDRGTQYF. CDR3 bases: TGTGCCAGCAGCCTCAGCACGGGAGACCGGGGGACCCAGTACTTC. The rearrangement joins TRBV9 to TRBJ2-5, with a tentative D call TRBD2 (6 bases). Germline loops: CDR1 SGDLS, CDR2 YYNGEE. The CDR3 spans 15 residues. Trimming took off 4 bases at V and 7 bases at J, with 20 bases between the two ends.

The genes are TRBV30 and TRBJ2-1; the D is unclear. The CDR3 contains 16 residues. The germline V and J ends were trimmed by 2 bases and 4 bases, with 18 bases remaining between them. The germline V gene encodes CDR1 GTSNPN and CDR2 SVGIG (reference sequence). The CDR3 region has the DNA TGTGCCTGGAGTTTTCGCGACTCGACCCCTTACAATGAGCAGTTCTTC. Translated, it gives CAWSFRDSTPYNEQFF.

This chain links TRBV6-4 with TRBJ2-2; maybe TRBD1 (5 bases). Trimming took off 3 bases at V and 7 bases at J, with 9 bases between the two ends. CDR1 is MRHNA, CDR2 SNTAGT, per germline. CDR3 length: 13 residues. CDR3 nucleotide sequence: TGTGCCAGCAGTGAGGGGCAGGACGGGGAGCTGTTTTTT. This gives the protein CASSEGQDGELFF.